This TCR beta chain was recovered during a study of cytomegalovirus exposure and HLA in healthy donors (dated by TCRdb to about 2017). With respect to the entire study: The 650 to 750 repertoires of the first cohort and the approximately 130 validation repertoires were produced on the same platform, according to a later analysis. The study was designed to test whether signatures of past pathogen exposure could be identified by cataloging public T cell receptors. Besides the first cohort of approximately 670 subjects, a separate validation cohort made up of 120 different subjects was used. To predict cytomegalovirus infection status, the study brought together high-throughput TCR immunosequencing, statistical association of individual TCRs with disease status, and machine learning. Broad study findings and their caveats: In vitro tests confirmed that a few of the cytomegalovirus-associated TCR beta chains recognize cytomegalovirus antigens. The classifier was reported to diagnose cytomegalovirus status with high specificity and sensitivity in both the original cohort and the validation cohort. Most TCR sequences were observed very rarely across donors, whereas some public TCRs were present in many individuals. A later analysis had no HLA typing for the validation cohort, so co-occurrence there was scored across all 130 or so repertoires. According to the authors, the approach could potentially be generalized to other disease states and immunological phenotypes. In the study, around 160 TCR beta chains were listed as associated with cytomegalovirus. Of the cluster scores, approximately 95% were above 0 in a later analysis, which found that TCRs clustered in the first cohort also tended to co-occur in the 120 validation repertoires.

To note about this clone: There is no known antigen for this receptor. It has no much larger one-base neighbor in the sample; base qualities were not kept.

Libraries were constructed by the immunoSEQ multiplex PCR assay. As for the authors' bioinformatics: To diagnose cytomegalovirus status from the catalog of TCR beta chain sequences, a statistical classification framework was built. TCRdb took over this immuneACCESS table, retaining in-frame rearrangements with V and J assigned. Such tables are incomplete; in checked studies, under half of the missing clones stem from an unresolved V gene, and the remainder is unexplained. V and J calls plus clone size are reproduced from that table; the DNA served to infer D and trimming. The sample profile shows roughly 120,000 clones; approximately 90% of them were found once. 4.4% of the sample lies in the top ten. The donors were included in the validation cohort of approximately 130 subjects, a group kept apart from the roughly 680-subject first cohort. The TCR was taken from a man aged 18 to 35 in good health and CMV-seropositive. Specimen: PBMCs.

The DNA sequence is given as TGTGCCAGCAGTTACGGCAGGGGCAAAAGACACTATGGCTACACCTTC. Its protein product is CASSYGRGKRHYGYTF. The chain employs TRBV6-6 and TRBJ1-2; TRBD1 is a weak D gene call, 6 bases matching. CDR1 MNHNY and CDR2 SVGAGI are derived from the germline V gene (reference sequence). At the junction V is shortened by 2 bases and J by 3 bases, with 16 bases in between. The CDR3 starts with the cysteine, ends with the phenylalanine, and has 16 residues. Only the CDR3 part of the read is kept: 48 bases, read in frame from the first base.